This record looks at one T cell receptor beta chain sequence and its context. Its specificity is unknown. The sequenced template was cDNA made from the entire isolated RNA. Using immunoSEQ multiplex PCR, the repertoire was profiled, and TCRdb retains in-frame clones only, with some absent. Of some 220,000 clones in the sample, approximately 11% were seen once. The data stem from a study of beta chain features in type 1 diabetes. Study overall: Healthy donors and patients showed comparable age, gender and cell yields. All of the samples together had 107,917,701 sorted cells examined. General study findings and limits: Type 1 diabetes patients had moderately but significantly shorter TCRB CDR3s in all four CD4+ subsets. Cells carrying high TCR expression could end up over-represented when cDNA is sequenced.

Trimming stripped 5 bases from V and 1 base from J, with 11 bases between. CDR3 size: 14 residues. Germline CDR1 reads LNHDA; CDR2 reads SQIVND (reference sequence). The chain links TRBV19 to TRBJ1-1; maybe TRBD1 (5 bases). What was sequenced was central memory CD4+ T cells from blood. This sequence originates from a man between 18 and 35 years old in good health. The CDR3 DNA reads TGTGCCAGTAGTCCCCTTACAGGGAACACTGAAGCTTTCTTT. It specifies CASSPLTGNTEAFF.